Listed here are 14 T cell receptor beta chains from one sample, sequenced in a study of T-cell memory formation after mild COVID-19. TCRdb analysed the 5' RACE reads with MiXCR anew, one entry per CDR3 protein. Of more than 400,000 distinct CDR3 sequences in the sample, 18% are singletons; the top ten hold more than 9%. Material for sequencing was PBMCs or a T cell subset sorted from them (not recorded which). All receptors derive from an adult woman who had mild COVID-19 (a few samples of this study predate the infection). Cell type and time point are not known.

The chain couples TRBV7-6 to TRBJ2-2; TRBD2 is a possible D gene (5 bases). From germline, CDR1 is SGHVS and CDR2 FNYEAQ. The CDR3 is made up of 18 amino acids. Between the trimmed V and J ends, which lost 1 base and 5 bases, there was a span of 20 bases. The CDR3 loop is CASSLGPVWSGFTGELFF. CDR3 DNA: TGTGCCAGCAGCTTAGGGCCGGTTTGGAGCGGTTTTACCGGGGAGCTGTTTTTT.

The CDR3 region is CASSGGYAEAFF. The CDR3 coding sequence is TGTGCCAGCAGTGGAGGGTACGCTGAAGCTTTCTTT. The chain links TRBV14 to TRBJ1-1; D is uncertain. This CDR3 has 12 amino acids. Trimming shortened V by 6 bases and J by 6 bases, and 11 bases separated the two germline ends. Germline V gene lookup returns CDR1 SGHDN and CDR2 FVKESK.

This clonotype was seen a few times. As DNA, the CDR3 is TGTGCCAGCAGCTTAGTGGCAGGGGGAGTCCCCGAAGCTTTCTTT. Translation: CASSLVAGGVPEAFF. The rearrangement links TRBV7-9 to TRBJ1-1; 7 bases agree with TRBD1. CDR3 length: 15 amino acids. Germline CDR1 is SEHNR and CDR2 is FQNEAQ (reference sequence). With 1 base clipped from V and 8 bases from J, the junction kept 10 bases outside the gene matches. Combining the CDR3 with reference TRBV7-9 and TRBJ1-1 gives the whole variable domain DTGVSQNPRHKITKRGQNVTFRCDPISEHNRLYWYRQTLGQGPEFLTYFQNEAQLEKSRLLSDRFSAERPKGSFSTLEIQRTEQGDSAMYLCASSLVAGGVPEAFFGQGTRLTVV.

A few counts support this clonotype. This chain connects TRBV5-1 to TRBJ1-1; D ambiguous. The V gene's germline CDR1 is SGHRS and CDR2 YFSETQ. V lost 2 bases and J 5 bases, leaving 10 bases between the germline ends. The CDR3 extends over 13 amino acids. The CDR3 sequence: CASSFGGKTEAFF. The DNA of the CDR3 is TGCGCCAGCAGCTTTGGAGGGAAAACTGAAGCTTTCTTT.

In this sample, this clonotype turned up a few times. V usage is TRBV7-9 and J usage is TRBJ2-1; D unresolved. The CDR3 has 11 residues. Trimming stripped 7 bases from V and 10 bases from J, with 11 bases between. Per the germline V gene, CDR1 is SEHNR and CDR2 is FQNEAQ (reference sequence). This CDR3 reads CASISLGEQFF. DNA of the CDR3: TGTGCCAGCATCTCGTTGGGGGAGCAGTTCTTC.

This chain links TRBV13 with TRBJ1-5; maybe TRBD1 (6 bases). The germline V gene has CDR1 PRHDT and CDR2 FYEKMQ (reference sequence). V was shortened by 7 bases and J by 1 base, with 8 bases between the two germline ends. The CDR3 consists of 13 residues. In nucleotides, the CDR3 is TGTGCCAGCACCCAGGGGAGCAATCAGCCCCAGCATTTT. This codes for CASTQGSNQPQHF.

In its sample, this clonotype was seen a few times. The genes are TRBV24-1 and TRBJ2-3; D uncertain. The CDR3 is 14 residues long. V was shortened by 3 bases and J by 6 bases, with 12 bases between the two germline ends. Germline CDR1 reads KGHDR; CDR2 reads SFDVKD. This CDR3 reads CATSDRAPADTQYF. The DNA of the CDR3 is TGTGCCACCAGTGATCGGGCCCCCGCCGATACGCAGTATTTT.

This clonotype was recorded a few times. For the CDR3, the DNA is TGTGCCAGCAGTAAAAGGGGGGGAAATCAGCCCCAGCATTTT. Translation: CASSKRGGNQPQHF. The V and J genes are TRBV5-6 and TRBJ1-5, with TRBD1 as a possible D gene (6 bases). CDR1 is SGHDT, CDR2 YYEEEE, per germline. The CDR3 has 14 amino acids. Trimming left V 5 bases short and J 4 bases short, with 13 bases between. The entire variable domain, with the rest obtained from reference TRBV5-6 and TRBJ1-5, is as follows: DAGVTQSPTHLIKTRGQQVTLRCSPKSGHDTVSWYQQALGQGPQFIFQYYEEEERQRGNFPDRFSGHQFPNYSSELNVNALLLGDSALYLCASSKRGGNQPQHFGDGTRLSIL.

The table lists this clonotype with a few counts. The gene calls are TRBV5-5 and TRBJ2-3; 7 nucleotides agree with TRBD1. The germline CDR1 and CDR2 sequences are SGHKS and YYEKEE (reference sequence). The J segment lost 1 base and the V segment lost 2 bases, leaving 10 bases of the junction unmatched. There are 17 residues in the CDR3. This chain's CDR3 is CASSFRGNGAGTDTQYF. CDR3 in DNA: TGTGCCAGCAGCTTCAGGGGGAATGGGGCAGGCACAGATACGCAGTATTTT.

A remark on this clonotype: The junction and the germline gene differ at one end; a read error may be behind it. The chain links TRBV12-3 or TRBV12-4 to TRBJ2-2; 11 nucleotides line up with TRBD1. The CDR3 extends over 15 amino acids. In nucleotides, the CDR3 is TGTGCCAGCAGTTTGGGACAGGGGGAAACCGGGGAGCAGTTTTTT. This gives the protein CASSLGQGETGEQFF.

The J gene is TRBJ2-5, the V gene TRBV7-2, with TRBD1 as a possible D gene (6 bases). The V gene lost 1 base and the J gene lost 5 bases, with 20 bases spanning the gap. Germline V lookup: CDR1 SGHTA, CDR2 FQGNSA. The CDR3 extends over 17 amino acids. The CDR3 sequence is CASSLVYPDRNGETQYF. As DNA, the CDR3 is TGTGCCAGCAGCTTAGTCTACCCTGACAGGAATGGGGAGACCCAGTACTTC.

The sample holds a few counts of this clonotype. This rearrangement joins TRBV13 to TRBJ2-7, with D unresolved. V dropped 0 bases and J dropped 0 bases, with 9 bases sitting between them. The CDR3 is made up of 15 amino acids. Per germline, CDR1 PRHDT and CDR2 FYEKMQ (reference sequence). This CDR3 reads CASSLGGVSSYEQYF. The CDR3 DNA follows: TGTGCCAGCAGCTTAGGTGGGGTGAGCTCCTACGAGCAGTACTTC. Full variable domain (rest looked up from reference TRBV13 and TRBJ2-7): AAGVIQSPRHLIKEKRETATLKCYPIPRHDTVYWYQQGPGQDPQFLISFYEKMQSDKGSIPDRFSAQQFSDYHSELNMSSLELGDSALYFCASSLGGVSSYEQYFGPGTRLTVT.

This clonotype was observed a few times. The chain has TRBV7-6 and TRBJ1-3; D ambiguous. Germline V gene sequence: CDR1 SGHVS, CDR2 FNYEAQ. Between the trimmed V and J ends, which lost 0 bases and 3 bases, there was a span of 12 bases. The CDR3 loop spans 16 amino acids. This CDR3 reads CASSLAVPPIGNTIYF. Here the CDR3 DNA reads TGTGCCAGCAGCTTAGCGGTGCCGCCAATTGGAAACACCATATATTTT.

The sample holds a few counts of this clonotype. The V gene is TRBV9, the J gene TRBJ2-5; D unresolved. The CDR3 runs 14 residues. V lost 0 bases, J lost 1 base, and 7 bases lay in between. Germline V gives CDR1 SGDLS, CDR2 YYNGEE. CDR3 sequence (DNA): TGTGCCAGCAGCGTAGGAGTCCGCCAAGAGACCCAGTACTTC. It yields the protein CASSVGVRQETQYF.